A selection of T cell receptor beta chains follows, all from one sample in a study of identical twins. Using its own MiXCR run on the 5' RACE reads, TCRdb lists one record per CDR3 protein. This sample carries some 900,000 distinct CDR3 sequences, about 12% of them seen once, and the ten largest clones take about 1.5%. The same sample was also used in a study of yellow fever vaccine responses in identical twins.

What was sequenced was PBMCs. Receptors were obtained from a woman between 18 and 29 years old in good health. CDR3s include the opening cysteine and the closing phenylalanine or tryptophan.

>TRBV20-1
CSARFGGRPQHF
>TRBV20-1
CSGGGRAYNEQFF
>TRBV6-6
CASNSMGNEQFF
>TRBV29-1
CSVVGGDTGELFF
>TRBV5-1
CASSLTSGQGIWAYEQYF
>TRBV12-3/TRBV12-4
CASSLAQPLAGNRHEQFF
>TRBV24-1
CATGPGSSYNEQFF
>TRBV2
CASSDKITGELFF
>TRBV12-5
CASGFRTGPTGELFF
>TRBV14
CASSQRRSREETQYF
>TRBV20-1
CSARKGTGTGAYEQYF
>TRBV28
CASRARGGSSYEQYF
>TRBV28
CASSPIGDTQYF
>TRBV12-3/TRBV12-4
CASNGDRAGYTF
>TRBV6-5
CASSSSGGSPGELFF
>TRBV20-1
CSARRDYTGTQYF
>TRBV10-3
CAIRKRGGTDTQYF
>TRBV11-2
CASSPLAGAGNEQFF
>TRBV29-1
CSERTGGLYEQYF
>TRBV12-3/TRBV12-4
CASSRGEGETQYF
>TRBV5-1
CASSSTSNPYGYTF
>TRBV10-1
CASSVRVGDNEQFF
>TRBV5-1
CASRAPPSGDNNEQFF
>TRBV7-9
CASSLAQGDVKNIQYF
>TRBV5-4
CASSLGTPAYNEQFF
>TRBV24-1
CATSRARLGERETQYF
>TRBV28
CASSFQGVLAGELFF
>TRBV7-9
CASRPVGETQYF
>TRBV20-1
CSARDGGAGLETQYF
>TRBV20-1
CSARDPAGGSTDTQYF
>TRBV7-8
CASSSSGGGSTDTQYF
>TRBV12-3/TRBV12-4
CASSSHIAGADYGYTF
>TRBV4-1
CASSQDPNWNTEAFF
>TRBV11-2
CASSLTYRVEAFF
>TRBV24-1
CATSDVGQGSNQPQHF
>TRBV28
CASSPPPAGAGKYEQFF
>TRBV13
CASSAGPLAGNEQYF
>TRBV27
CASSLTRGSYNEQFF
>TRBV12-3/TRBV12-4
CASGAVGGDTQYF
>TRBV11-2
CASSLTGGVGETQYF
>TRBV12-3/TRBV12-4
CASSLRQTNTGELFF
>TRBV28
CATEGLADYNEQFF
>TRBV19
CASSIWGLGTDTQYF
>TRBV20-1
CSAKSRSGNTIYF
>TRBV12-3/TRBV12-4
CASNLLNTEAFF
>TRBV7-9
CASSLGSSGPQETQYF
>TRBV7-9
CASSRTGGDLLNGYTF